This T cell receptor beta chain was captured by sequencing in a study of T cell changes during pregnancy in multiple sclerosis. The CDR3 consists of 15 residues. J was trimmed by 6 bases and V by 4 bases; bases with no gene match: 5. Germline CDR1 is SGHVS and CDR2 is FNYEAQ. TCRdb keeps only in-frame clones here, not all; method: immunoSEQ multiplex PCR. Of roughly 45,000 clones in the sample, less than 90% were seen once. The chain is built from TRBV7-6 and TRBJ2-2; 10 nucleotides agree with TRBD2. The source was CD4+ T cells from peripheral blood mononuclear cells, collected in the second trimester of pregnancy. The receptor comes from a female donor with multiple sclerosis, enrolled in a pregnancy study. As DNA, the CDR3 is TGTGCCAGCAGCTCCGCCGGGACTAGCGCCGGGGAGCTGTTTTTT. Translating it yields CASSSAGTSAGELFF.